This TCR beta chain appears in the sequencing data of a study of a mutant IDH1 vaccine in newly diagnosed glioma. On the study more broadly: Vaccines began 4-6 weeks after radiotherapy alone, or with temozolomide cycles.

Some clones are missing from TCRdb's copy, which holds only in-frame ones; the method was immunoSEQ multiplex PCR. Found here are nearly 25,000 clones, roughly 82% of them singletons; the top ten hold 3.5% to 4%. Time point of the sample: week 47, end of study. With topical imiquimod, each dose of the vaccine consisted of 300 ug of mutant IDH1 20-mer peptide. CDR1 is WNHNN and CDR2 is SYGVQD in the germline V gene (reference sequence). The junction had 11 bases not matched to a gene; V was cut back by 6 bases and J by 9 bases. The CDR3 sequence is 14 residues long. With regard to this clone: Antigen specificity is unknown.

This receptor was obtained from a man aged 35-49 years with glioma. Some clones in this sample may be carry-over from other donors' samples. Material: PBMCs, obtained from a glioma patient whose treatment included an IDH1 peptide vaccine. V is TRBV10-1 and J is TRBJ1-1, with 9 nucleotides matching TRBD1. CDR3 region: CASRSAGTGSQAFF. The CDR3 DNA sequence: TGCGCCAGCAGATCCGCCGGGACAGGGAGCCAAGCTTTCTTT.